A single sample gave rise to the 8 T cell receptor beta chains below, sequenced in a study of T cell repertoires in cytomegalovirus infection (dated by TCRdb to the late 2010s). The sequencing machine was an Illumina HiSeq 1500. The public reads were run again by TCRdb, first through fastp at Q25 and then through MiXCR, and only productive beta chains were kept. For every CDR3 protein sequence, its rows merge into one entry that carries the most common genes and DNA. The sample table contains over 300,000 distinct CDR3 sequences; only one count was recorded for 9% to 9.5% of them. The ten largest clones represent over 3.5% of the sample. Sequencing input: PBMCs. The receptors originated from a human donor in good health (CMV status not recorded). Some clones in this sample may be carry-over from other donors' samples.

This rearrangement joins TRBV4-3 to TRBJ2-2; D assignment may be TRBD1 or TRBD2 (6 bases each). V lost 6 bases, J lost 1 base, and 18 bases lay in between. Germline V gene data show CDR1 as LGHNA and CDR2 as YSLEER. The CDR3 is 17 amino acids. The CDR3 bases are TGCGCCAGCAGTGGTCACGCCGGGGGCCAGAACACCGGGGAGCTGTTTTTT. Amino acids: CASSGHAGGQNTGELFF.

This clonotype was seen many times. V and J are TRBV5-5 and TRBJ2-1; no clear D. The V gene lost 4 bases and the J gene lost 0 bases, with 14 bases spanning the gap. The CDR3 extends over 16 amino acids. CDR1 and CDR2 from the germline V gene are SGHKS and YYEKEE (reference sequence). As DNA, the CDR3 is TGTGCCAGCAGCGGCGACAAGGCGAGCTCCTACAATGAGCAGTTCTTC. Amino acid sequence: CASSGDKASSYNEQFF.

This clonotype was seen at least ten times. The chain combines TRBV7-2 with TRBJ2-4, with D tentatively TRBD1 (5 bases). Looked up from germline, CDR1 is SGHTA and CDR2 is FQGNSA. CDR3 size: 17 residues. The V end was cut by 5 bases, the J end by 0 bases, with 17 bases between. CDR3 sequence (DNA): TGTGCCAGCAGCCATAACGACAGAAACTTAGCCAAAAACATTCAGTACTTC. Translating gives CASSHNDRNLAKNIQYF.

V gene TRBV19 combines with J gene TRBJ1-4; D not resolved. Trimming pared 7 bases from V and 7 bases from J, leaving 19 bases between. The CDR3 has 15 residues. CDR1 LNHDA and CDR2 SQIVND come from the germline V gene (reference sequence). The CDR3: CASIASSGRGEKLFF. CDR3 nucleotides: TGTGCCAGTATCGCCTCGTCGGGCCGCGGTGAAAAACTGTTTTTT.

This clonotype was seen more than once but under ten times. The chain has TRBV6-2 or TRBV6-3 and TRBJ2-1; TRBD2 agrees at 10 bases. CDR3 size: 15 residues. The junction had 12 bases not matched to a gene; V was cut back by 7 bases and J by 9 bases. From germline, CDR1 is MNHEY and CDR2 SVGEGT. CDR3 sequence (DNA): TGTGCCAGCACCAGGCCTAGCGGGAGAACGGGTGAGCAGTTCTTC. This codes for CASTRPSGRTGEQFF.

The table lists this clonotype with a few counts. This chain uses TRBV6-6 with TRBJ2-7, with TRBD1 identical over 8 bases. The CDR3 loop spans 15 amino acids. V dropped 6 bases and J dropped 2; count of bases not matched to a gene: 9. Germline V gives CDR1 MNHNY, CDR2 SVGAGI (reference sequence). The chain's CDR3 is CASRRGQGTTYEQYF. In DNA form, the CDR3 reads TGTGCCAGCAGACGAGGACAGGGCACAACCTACGAGCAGTACTTC.

This clonotype was seen only a few times. The V and J genes are TRBV4-3 and TRBJ1-2, with D possibly matching TRBD1 (5 bases). The germline V gene encodes CDR1 LGHNA and CDR2 YSLEER. This CDR3 has 15 residues. The ends were cut back, 3 bases at V and 3 bases at J, with 14 bases in the middle. The CDR3 DNA reads as TGCGCCAGCAGCCATTCATCAGGGACGGACTATGGCTACACCTTC. Protein product: CASSHSSGTDYGYTF.

The sample holds many counts of this clonotype. V gene TRBV7-2 combines with J gene TRBJ2-1; 7 bases match TRBD2. Trimming at V came to 5 bases and at J to 2 bases, leaving 9 bases not matched to a gene. There are 16 residues in the CDR3. The germline gives CDR1 SGHTA, CDR2 FQGNSA. CDR3 residues: CASSPVGGPAYNEQFF. In DNA, the CDR3 is TGTGCCAGCAGCCCCGTGGGAGGGCCAGCCTACAATGAGCAGTTCTTC. Based on the CDR3 plus reference TRBV7-2 and TRBJ2-1, the full variable domain is GAGVSQSPSNKVTEKGKDVELRCDPISGHTALYWYRQSLGQGLEFLIYFQGNSAPDKSGLPSDRFSAERTGGSVSTLTIQRTQQEDSAVYLCASSPVGGPAYNEQFFGPGTRLTVL.